The text below deals with one T cell receptor (beta chain). The antigen remains undetermined. The trim removed 8 bases at V and 4 bases at J, leaving 13 bases unmatched. CDR3 length equals 16 residues. CDR1 is SGHNT and CDR2 is YENEEA in the germline V gene. Libraries were prepared by immunoSEQ multiplex PCR; TCRdb keeps only in-frame clonotypes and omits some of them. The top ten hold about 2.4% of the sample, which has about 100,000 clones, 80% to 90% seen once. This sample is drawn from a study of T cell responses to AZD1222 COVID-19 vaccine. Study-level points and caveats: Epitopes outside B.1.351 and B.1.1.7 mutated regions reportedly drew nearly half of spike TCRs.

The sample in question was peripheral blood, obtained 28 days after the second AZD1222 dose. The sequence was collected from an adult who received the AZD1222 COVID-19 vaccine. The chain employs TRBV11-3 and TRBJ2-5; 10 bases agree with TRBD1. CDR3: CASSEGQGGFGETQYF. The CDR3 DNA follows: TGTGCCAGCTCCGAAGGACAGGGGGGATTTGGAGAGACCCAGTACTTC.